This T cell receptor beta chain was documented in a study of blood T cell repertoires in COVID-19. Germline-derived CDR1 and CDR2 are SNHLY and FYNNEI. This CDR3 has 15 amino acids. V was shortened by 7 bases and J by 6 bases, with 18 bases between the two germline ends. Data came from immunoSEQ multiplex PCR; TCRdb stores just in-frame clones and leaves some out. Of roughly 200,000 clones listed, around 84% are singletons. The rearrangement joins TRBV2 to TRBJ2-2; possible D gene TRBD2, 7 bases. This TCR derives from a human donor in a cohort sampled during active COVID-19. The specimen sequenced was peripheral blood. The CDR3 DNA follows: TGTGCCAGCACCGCGAGACGGGGGGCGCCCGGGGAGCTGTTTTTT. Translating it yields CASTARRGAPGELFF.